This TCR beta chain comes out of a study of response to subunit inactivated influenza vaccine. This clonotype was observed a few times. Its antigen remains unknown. Whole-study results and caveats: Authors suggested each seasonal flu vaccination may recruit only limited numbers of new T cells.

Each CDR3 protein is one row after TCRdb ran MiXCR on the RT-PCR reads. The sample contains more than 600,000 distinct CDR3 sequences, under 20% of which appear only once. In germline, CDR1 is SGHTA, CDR2 FQGNSA. Losses at the gene ends were 4 bases for V and 8 bases for J; bases not matched to a gene: 7. The CDR3 extends over 13 amino acids. The rearrangement joins TRBV7-2 to TRBJ1-1; 7 nucleotides agree with TRBD1. The material sequenced was PBMCs from blood, taken about 5 days after vaccination. This clonotype was sampled from a man aged 50-59 years who received an inactivated influenza vaccine. CDR3 region: CASSYQQGREAFF. The CDR3 region has the DNA TGTGCCAGCAGCTATCAACAGGGGCGAGAAGCTTTCTTT.